This record looks at one T cell receptor beta chain sequence and its context. The antigen is unknown. The data derive from a study of OX40 agonist ivuxolimab in advanced cancers. TCRdb's copy holds only in-frame clones and misses some; the assay was immunoSEQ multiplex PCR. The sample has around 92,000 clones; roughly 95% are singletons. This CDR3 is built from 14 residues. V was pared by 0 bases and J by 4 bases, with 10 bases between. The germline CDR1 and CDR2 sequences are SGHRS and YFSETQ. Broader study findings: More expanded clones were seen, on average, in CD8+ T cells than in CD4+.

The sample was CD4+ or CD8+ T cells sorted from blood, taken in a trial of the OX40 agonist ivuxolimab. The clonotype comes from an adult with an advanced solid tumor such as melanoma, head and neck, liver or kidney cancer. The genes are TRBV5-1 and TRBJ1-1, with D unresolved. The CDR3 DNA sequence: TGCGCCAGCAGCTTGGAAGCAGAGGGCACTGAAGCTTTCTTT. Its protein product is CASSLEAEGTEAFF.